This T cell receptor (beta chain) was retrieved from a study of T cells in Graves' hyperthyroidism and ophthalmopathy. The wider study: Specimen type is peripheral blood, collected at initial diagnosis prior to any treatment. General observations from the study: Researchers found most expanded thyroid clonotypes above 0.001 in blood as well.

This clonotype showed up just a few times. Its specificity is not known. Germline V gives CDR1 SGHRS, CDR2 YFSETQ. There are 15 residues in the CDR3. V was clipped by 0 bases and J by 2 bases, with 11 bases between them. Ophthalmopathy patients had moderate-to-severe active disease, CAS ≥3, NOSPECS ≥4, and disease duration under 3 months. Patients with uncontrolled infections, other autoimmune diseases, pregnancy or lactation were excluded. There were TCR beta CDR3 regions amplified from RNA transcripts. RT-PCR in the first round (using the HTBI primer set) targeted the TCR CDR3. TCRdb re-called the multiplex PCR reads with MiXCR, one entry per CDR3 protein. The sample holds approximately 570,000 distinct CDR3 sequences, about 20% seen once.

This TCR derives from a man between 40 and 49 years old with Graves' ophthalmopathy. This chain links TRBV5-1 with TRBJ2-5; no clear D gene. The sequenced material came from blood. Written as DNA, the CDR3 is TGCGCCAGCAGCTTGGGAATAGTTGGGCAAGAGACCCAGTACTTC. It translates to CASSLGIVGQETQYF.